This TCR beta chain was found in a study of shared clonotypes between healthy human individuals. Looking at the study overall: CD4 naive cells filled three plates per donor, CD4 memory three, CD8 naive two and CD8 memory one.

V lost 4 bases and J lost 5, with 14 bases in between. CDR3 length: 15 amino acids. Germline loops: CDR1 MRHNA, CDR2 SNTAGT. Findings and limits, study-wide: The study generally estimated greater richness for naive than memory subsets.

The repertoire was sequenced with immunoSEQ multiplex PCR; TCRdb's copy has only in-frame clones and lacks some. Found here are about 770,000 clones, roughly 72% of them singletons; the top ten hold under 2%. This clone was seen a few times. Its antigen is undetermined. Sequenced material: memory CD4+ T cells sorted from blood. Specified subset: CD45RA-negative fraction. The chain couples TRBV6-4 to TRBJ2-2; the D call may be TRBD1 or TRBD2 (5 bases each). This sequence originates from a young woman in good health. The CDR3 DNA reads as TGTGCCAGCAGTGTACAGGCCACGGGGACCGGGGAGCTGTTTTTT. This encodes CASSVQATGTGELFF.